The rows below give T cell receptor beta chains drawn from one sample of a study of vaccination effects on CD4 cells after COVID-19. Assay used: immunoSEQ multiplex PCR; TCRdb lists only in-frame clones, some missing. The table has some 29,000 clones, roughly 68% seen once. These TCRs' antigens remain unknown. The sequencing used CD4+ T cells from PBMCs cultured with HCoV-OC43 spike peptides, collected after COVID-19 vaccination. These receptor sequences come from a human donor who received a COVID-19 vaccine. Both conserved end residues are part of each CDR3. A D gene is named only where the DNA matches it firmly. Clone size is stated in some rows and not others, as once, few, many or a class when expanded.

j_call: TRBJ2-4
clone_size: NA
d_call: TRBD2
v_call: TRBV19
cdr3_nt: TGTGCCAGTAGTATCCCGGGACTAGCGGGGAAAAACATTCAGTACTTC
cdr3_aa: CASSIPGLAGKNIQYF

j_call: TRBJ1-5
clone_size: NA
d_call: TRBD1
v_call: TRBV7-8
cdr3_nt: TGTGCCAGCAGCGGGACAGTTAGCAATCAGCCCCAGCATTTT
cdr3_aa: CASSGTVSNQPQHF

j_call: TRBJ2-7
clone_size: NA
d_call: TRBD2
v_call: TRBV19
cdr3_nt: TGTGCCAGTAGTACGCAGGGACTAGCGGGATCCTACGAGCAGTACTTC
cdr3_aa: CASSTQGLAGSYEQYF

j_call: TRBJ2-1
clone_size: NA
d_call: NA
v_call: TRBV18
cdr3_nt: TGTGCCAGCCTCACAGGGCTGCACAATGAGCAGTTCTTC
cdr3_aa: CASLTGLHNEQFF

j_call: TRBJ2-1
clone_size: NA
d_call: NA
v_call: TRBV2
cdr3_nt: TGTGCCAGTGGAATCAATGAGCAGTTCTTC
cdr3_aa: CASGINEQFF

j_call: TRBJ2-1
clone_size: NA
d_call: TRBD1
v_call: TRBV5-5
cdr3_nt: TGTGCCAGCAGCTTGTTTTACAGGGGAATTAGTGAGCAGTTCTTC
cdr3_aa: CASSLFYRGISEQFF

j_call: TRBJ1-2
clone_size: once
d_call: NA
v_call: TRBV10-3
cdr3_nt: TGTGCCATCAGTGAGTCGAGTACAGATTATGGCTACACCTTC
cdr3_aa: CAISESSTDYGYTF

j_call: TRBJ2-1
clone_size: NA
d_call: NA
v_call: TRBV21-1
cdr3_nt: TGTGCCAGCAGCAGAGGACTAGCGGGGGCCTTCTACAATGAGCAGTTCTTC
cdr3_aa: CASSRGLAGAFYNEQFF

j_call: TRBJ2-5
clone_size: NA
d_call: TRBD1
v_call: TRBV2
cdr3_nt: TGTGCCAGCGGGGGACAGGGGGCGGGGGAGACCCAGTACTTC
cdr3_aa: CASGGQGAGETQYF

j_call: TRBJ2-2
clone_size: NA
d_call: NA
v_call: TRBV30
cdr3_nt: TGTGCCTGGAGTGTACGCCTGAATCTGTTTTTT
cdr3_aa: CAWSVRLNLFF